What follows are 21 T cell receptor beta chains derived from one specimen sequenced in a study of T cell responses to AZD1222 COVID-19 vaccine. Generated by immunoSEQ multiplex PCR, the TCRdb table keeps only in-frame clones and is missing some. The sample has 90,000 to 130,000 clones; 80% to 90% are singletons. This material consisted of peripheral blood, taken 28 days after the second AZD1222 dose. The receptor source for this set is an adult who received the AZD1222 COVID-19 vaccine.

The J gene is TRBJ2-1, the V gene TRBV6-1; 12 nucleotides align to TRBD2. There are 15 residues in the CDR3. Per the germline V gene, CDR1 is MNHNS and CDR2 is SASEGT. The V gene end was trimmed by 3 bases and the J gene end by 5 bases; junction bases not matched to a gene: 2. CDR3 nucleotides: TGTGCCAGCAGTGATGGACTAGCGGGAAACAATGAGCAGTTCTTC. As protein: CASSDGLAGNNEQFF.

The CDR3 reads CASSLAGVPPLHF. The CDR3 DNA sequence: TGCGCCAGCAGCTTGGCCGGGGTGCCACCCCTCCACTTT. The V and J genes are TRBV5-1 and TRBJ1-6; D call uncertain. CDR1 SGHRS and CDR2 YFSETQ come from the germline V gene. V lost 0 bases and J lost 11, with 9 bases in between. This CDR3 region has 13 residues. Using reference TRBV5-1 and TRBJ1-6 for the parts outside the CDR3, the full variable domain is KAGVTQTPRYLIKTRGQQVTLSCSPISGHRSVSWYQQTPGQGLQFLFEYFSETQRNKGNFPGRFSGRQFSNSRSEMNVSTLELGDSALYLCASSLAGVPPLHFGNGTRLTVT.

This sequence joins TRBV11-2 and TRBJ1-2; D gene unclear. With 3 bases removed from V and 0 bases from J, the gap between germline ends came to 5 bases. The CDR3 loop spans 13 amino acids. Germline V gene sequence: CDR1 SGHAT, CDR2 FQNNGV. Written as DNA, the CDR3 is TGTGCCAGCAGCTTCGAGCCTAACTATGGCTACACCTTC. This translates into CASSFEPNYGYTF.

This clone was seen a handful of times. The chain is built from TRBV6-5 and TRBJ2-7, with D perhaps TRBD2 (5 bases). The germline V gene has CDR1 MNHEY and CDR2 SVGAGI. With 0 bases removed from V and 2 bases from J, the gap between germline ends came to 8 bases. This CDR3 has 14 amino acids. CDR3 loop: CASSYSPGTYEQYF. The CDR3 DNA reads TGTGCCAGCAGTTACTCGCCGGGGACCTACGAGCAGTACTTC.

The chain uses TRBV5-1 and TRBJ1-2, with D unresolved. CDR1 SGHRS and CDR2 YFSETQ come from the germline V gene. V shed 4 bases and J shed 8 bases, with 15 bases lying between them. This CDR3 comprises 13 residues. CDR3 DNA: TGCGCCAGCAGCCCCGAGCCGCAGGCGGGCTACACCTTC. Residues: CASSPEPQAGYTF.

The chain couples TRBV19 to TRBJ2-5, with a possible D match to TRBD2 (6 bases). With 1 base removed from V and 5 bases from J, the gap between germline ends came to 17 bases. This CDR3 has 16 amino acids. CDR1 and CDR2 from the germline V gene are LNHDA and SQIVND (reference sequence). As DNA, the CDR3 is TGTGCCAGTAGTATAGCAACAGGAGGGATTGGCGAGACCCAGTACTTC. Protein sequence: CASSIATGGIGETQYF.

Only one count was recorded for this clone. The chain combines TRBV24-1 with TRBJ2-1; TRBD2 aligns across 11 bases. CDR1 is KGHDR, CDR2 SFDVKD, per germline. The CDR3 loop spans 20 amino acids. J gave up 0 bases and V 1 base, and 10 bases lay outside the gene matches. CDR3 protein: CATSDFSSGRSPSSYNEQFF. CDR3 in DNA: TGTGCCACCAGTGATTTTTCTAGCGGGAGGTCTCCGAGCTCCTACAATGAGCAGTTCTTC.

The chain recombines TRBV7-9 with TRBJ1-2; D is ambiguous. The CDR3 loop spans 13 amino acids. The germline V gene encodes CDR1 SEHNR and CDR2 FQNEAQ (reference sequence). V gave up 2 bases and J gave up 7 bases, with 11 bases separating them. The CDR3 loop reads CASSLLGMSGYTF. The CDR3 DNA reads as TGTGCCAGCAGCTTATTGGGGATGAGTGGCTACACCTTC.

The J gene is TRBJ2-7, the V gene TRBV20-1; no reliable D call. V lost 3 bases and J 0 bases, leaving 12 bases between the germline ends. From germline, CDR1 is DFQATT and CDR2 SNEGSKA (reference sequence). The CDR3 has 14 amino acids. The CDR3 loop reads CSASRHYSSYEQYF. CDR3 in DNA: TGCAGTGCTAGTCGGCACTACAGCTCCTACGAGCAGTACTTC.

This rearrangement joins TRBV5-1 to TRBJ2-2; TRBD2 is a possible D gene (7 bases). V gave up 2 bases and J gave up 4 bases, with 12 bases separating them. In germline, CDR1 is SGHRS, CDR2 YFSETQ. The CDR3 length is 15 residues. The CDR3 loop is CASSFSGGGTGELFF. CDR3 nucleotide sequence: TGCGCCAGCAGCTTCTCGGGGGGCGGCACCGGGGAGCTGTTTTTT.

This rearrangement joins TRBV10-3 to TRBJ2-5; 9 bases are a match to TRBD2. The CDR3 consists of 17 residues. V lost 5 bases and J lost 7; bases outside the gene matches: 17. The germline gives CDR1 ENHRY, CDR2 SYGVKD. The CDR3 loop reads CAISPHTETSGLGTQYF. CDR3 nucleotide sequence: TGTGCCATCAGTCCACACACCGAGACTAGCGGCCTTGGGACCCAGTACTTC.

The V gene is TRBV18, the J gene TRBJ1-2; 12 nucleotides match TRBD1. Germline lookup yields CDR1 KGHSH and CDR2 LQKENI. Losses at the gene ends were 2 bases for V and 6 bases for J; bases not matched to a gene: 4. The CDR3 runs to 15 residues. This CDR3 is CASSPGTGGADGYTF. CDR3 sequence (DNA): TGTGCCAGCTCACCAGGGACAGGGGGCGCGGATGGCTACACCTTC.

This clone was found once. The chain joins TRBV27 to TRBJ1-5; D is ambiguous. CDR3 length: 13 amino acids. The V and J ends lost 2 bases and 4 bases respectively, with 6 bases between them. Germline lookup yields CDR1 MNHEY and CDR2 SMNVEV (reference sequence). The CDR3 sequence: CASSLNRNQPQHF. Written as DNA, the CDR3 is TGTGCCAGCAGTTTAAACCGGAATCAGCCCCAGCATTTT.

As for this clone: This same CDR3 is encoded by further DNA sequences in the sample. The chain is built from TRBV5-1 and TRBJ1-3, with TRBD1 identical over 7 bases. The CDR3 loop spans 13 amino acids. Germline V gene data show CDR1 as SGHRS and CDR2 as YFSETQ. J was trimmed by 8 bases and V by 0 bases; bases with no gene match: 2. The CDR3 bases are TGCGCCAGCAGCTTGGGACAGGGTGACACCATATATTTT. Translating gives CASSLGQGDTIYF.

The rearrangement joins TRBV27 to TRBJ1-2; D might be TRBD1 (5 bases). Germline CDR1 MNHEY, CDR2 SMNVEV (reference sequence). V dropped 1 base and J dropped 5 bases, with 14 bases sitting between them. CDR3 length: 15 amino acids. In nucleotides, the CDR3 is TGTGCCAGCAGTTTATACCCTTGGGGCATGTATGGCTACACCTTC. This codes for CASSLYPWGMYGYTF.

This clone was seen more than once but under ten times. The chain is built from TRBV6-4 and TRBJ2-3; 10 positions agree with TRBD2. Germline CDR1 reads MRHNA; CDR2 reads SNTAGT. This CDR3 spans 15 amino acids. Trimming took 2 bases from V and 2 from J; bases not matched to a gene: 1. The CDR3 loop reads CASSDSGGATDTQYF. As DNA, the CDR3 is TGTGCCAGCAGTGACAGCGGGGGGGCCACAGATACGCAGTATTTT.

This chain uses TRBV4-1 with TRBJ1-3; D is unclear. The CDR3 spans 13 residues. Germline CDR1 and CDR2: MGHRA and YSYEKL. Trimming removed 0 bases at V and 8 bases at J, with 8 bases between. CDR3 nucleotide sequence: TGCGCCAGCAGCCAAGAAGGGTGGGACACCATATATTTT. This codes for CASSQEGWDTIYF.

The chain combines TRBV4-1 with TRBJ1-4; D is perhaps TRBD1 (5 bases). CDR3 size: 15 residues. V dropped 5 bases and J dropped 3 bases, with 13 bases sitting between them. Germline V lookup: CDR1 MGHRA, CDR2 YSYEKL. The CDR3 DNA sequence: TGCGCCAGCAGCGCCCGGGACTCCTCTAATGAAAAACTGTTTTTT. Residues: CASSARDSSNEKLFF.

The gene calls are TRBV12-3 or TRBV12-4 and TRBJ1-5; D not resolved. The CDR3 has 13 amino acids. V lost 3 bases and J 2 bases, leaving 5 bases between the germline ends. The CDR3 nucleotides are TGTGCCAGCAGTTTGAGCGGCAATCAGCCCCAGCATTTT. It yields the protein CASSLSGNQPQHF.

The sample holds one count of this clone. V and J are TRBV7-9 and TRBJ2-1; 7 nucleotides line up with TRBD1. Germline assignment: CDR1 SEHNR and CDR2 FQNEAQ (reference sequence). This CDR3 contains 15 residues. Losses at the gene ends were 5 bases for V and 2 bases for J; bases not matched to a gene: 6. The CDR3 DNA sequence: TGTGCCAGCAGCCCGGGACAGAAACCCTACAATGAGCAGTTCTTC. This gives the protein CASSPGQKPYNEQFF.

The V call is TRBV18, the J call TRBJ2-2, with D unclear. The CDR3 has 15 residues. Germline V gene sequence: CDR1 KGHSH, CDR2 LQKENI. V shed 3 bases and J shed 1 base, with 9 bases lying between them. The CDR3 nucleotides are TGTGCCAGCTCACCGGCTCAGTTGAACACCGGGGAGCTGTTTTTT. The encoded protein is CASSPAQLNTGELFF.